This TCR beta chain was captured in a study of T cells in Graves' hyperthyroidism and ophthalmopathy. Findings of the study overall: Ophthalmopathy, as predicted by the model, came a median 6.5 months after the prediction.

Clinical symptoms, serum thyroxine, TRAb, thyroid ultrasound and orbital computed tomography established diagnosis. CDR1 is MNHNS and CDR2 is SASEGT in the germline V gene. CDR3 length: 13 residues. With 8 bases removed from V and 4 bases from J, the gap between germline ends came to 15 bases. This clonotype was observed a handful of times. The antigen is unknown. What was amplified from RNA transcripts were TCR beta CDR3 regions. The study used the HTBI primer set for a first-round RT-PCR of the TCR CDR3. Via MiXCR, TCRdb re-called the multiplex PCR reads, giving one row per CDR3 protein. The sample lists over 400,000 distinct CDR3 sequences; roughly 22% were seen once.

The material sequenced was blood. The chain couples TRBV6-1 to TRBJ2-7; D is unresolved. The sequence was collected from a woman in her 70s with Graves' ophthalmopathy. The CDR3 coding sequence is TGTGCCAGCGTATTAGGGCTAGGATACGAGCAGTACTTC. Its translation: CASVLGLGYEQYF.